This T cell receptor (beta chain) was captured in a study of T cell repertoires in cytomegalovirus infection. Study at large: Through public TCR beta signatures, both CMV infection and matching HLA type were indicated. Overall study findings and caveats: Carriage of CMV together with the relevant HLA was identifiable through cumulative public TCR beta family frequency. CMV-specific HLA-C-restricted TCR beta clonotypes dominated the ex vivo response.

Comment on this clonotype: Antigen specificity is unknown. This could be a read error, since a much larger clone is one nucleotide away.

TCRdb reanalysed the reads using MiXCR and keeps one entry per CDR3 protein. The sample carries under 200,000 distinct CDR3 sequences, 8% to 10% recorded once. CDR1 and CDR2 (germline): DFQATT, SNEGSKA (reference sequence). The CDR3 has 12 residues. J is TRBJ2-7 and V is TRBV20-1; D gene ambiguous. The clonotype originates from a human donor in good health (CMV status not recorded). Some clones in this sample may be carry-over from other donors' samples. The source material was PBMCs. The CDR3 region has the DNA TGCAGTGTTGGCCGGATTAAGAACGAGCATTACTTC. Its translation: CSVGRIKNEHYF.